Detailed here is one T cell receptor beta chain. Its target is unknown. The sample is drawn from a study of T cell responses to AZD1222 COVID-19 vaccine. Study results and limitations: Within unmutated variant regions lay the reported targets of nearly half of spike-specific TCRs. The donors showed a predominance of white British ancestry and of females, with possible underestimation of clonal diversity. Sampling that yielded the repertoires occurred only after the peak T cell response. CD4 TCRs covered the whole spike, strongest at regions 160-218 and 743-854.

Assay: immunoSEQ multiplex PCR; the TCRdb copy retains only in-frame clones and omits some. The sample holds 120,000 or so clones, around 89% seen once. V shed 5 bases and J shed 1 base, with 8 bases lying between them. There are 13 residues in the CDR3. CDR1 is LGHDT, CDR2 YNNKEL, per germline (reference sequence). Specimen: peripheral blood, collected on day 0 of MenACWY control vaccination. V is TRBV3-1 (or the pseudogene TRBV3-2) and J is TRBJ1-1; D unresolved. This receptor was obtained from an adult in good health. The CDR3 nucleotides are TGTGCCAGCAGCTTCAACGGGAACACTGAAGCTTTCTTT. Its protein product is CASSFNGNTEAFF.